Presented here are 26 T cell receptor beta chains from one specimen sequenced in a study of PD-1 blockade in classical Hodgkin lymphoma. Exposure to brentuximab vedotin varied, and each patient had relapsed following autologous stem cell transplantation. Here immunoSEQ multiplex PCR was the method, and the copy in TCRdb shows in-frame clones only, minus some. The repertoire holds around 25,000 clones, with 60% to 80% as singletons. This material consisted of peripheral blood mononuclear cells (PBMCs), taken at baseline. The source is a human donor with classical Hodgkin lymphoma.

The chain is built from TRBV4-3 and TRBJ1-5; D call uncertain. Germline V gene data show CDR1 as LGHNA and CDR2 as YSLEER. The V gene lost 0 bases and the J gene lost 7 bases, with 16 bases spanning the gap. This CDR3 spans 16 amino acids. In DNA form, the CDR3 reads TGCGCCAGCAGCCAAGAATTCGGAGGGTCCCAACAGCCCCAGCATTTT. It encodes CASSQEFGGSQQPQHF.

This chain joins TRBV5-6 and TRBJ2-5, with D possibly being TRBD1 or TRBD2 (5 bases each). Germline V gene data show CDR1 as SGHDT and CDR2 as YYEEEE. The CDR3 totals 14 residues. The ends were cut back, 0 bases at V and 4 bases at J, with 10 bases in the middle. The chain's CDR3 is CASSLGGGGETQYF. CDR3 sequence (DNA): TGTGCCAGCAGCTTGGGCGGTGGGGGAGAGACCCAGTACTTC.

This rearrangement joins TRBV7-8 to TRBJ2-7; D may be TRBD1 (6 bases). Germline CDR1 SGHVS, CDR2 FQNEAQ. This CDR3 spans 14 amino acids. With 1 base removed from V and 5 bases from J, the gap between germline ends came to 12 bases. CDR3 loop: CASSLDRVNNEQYF. The CDR3 bases are TGTGCCAGCAGCTTAGACAGGGTCAACAACGAGCAGTACTTC.

This chain uses TRBV7-2 with TRBJ2-2, with a possible D match to TRBD1 (6 bases). Germline lookup yields CDR1 SGHTA and CDR2 FQGNSA. V lost 5 bases, J lost 6 bases, and 19 bases lay in between. This CDR3 has 16 amino acids. The CDR3 is CASSLYWGQSPGELFF. The DNA for the CDR3 is TGTGCCAGCAGCCTATATTGGGGGCAGTCCCCCGGGGAGCTGTTTTTT.

This chain joins TRBV9 and TRBJ2-1, with D maybe TRBD1 (6 bases). The germline V gene encodes CDR1 SGDLS and CDR2 YYNGEE. The CDR3 covers 15 residues. Deletions cut 1 base from V and 3 bases from J, with 11 bases between. The CDR3 DNA is TGTGCCAGCAGCGTAAGGACAGCTCACTACAATGAGCAGTTCTTC. This sequence encodes CASSVRTAHYNEQFF.

The CDR3 DNA is TGCGCCAGCAGTGAGTTGGGGGAAAATCAGCCCCAGCATTTT. Translation: CASSELGENQPQHF. The gene calls are TRBV10-2 and TRBJ1-5; possible D gene TRBD1, 5 bases. Germline-derived CDR1 and CDR2 are WSHSY and SAAADI. CDR3 length: 14 amino acids. Trimming shortened V by 1 base and J by 4 bases, and 8 bases separated the two germline ends.

The chain uses TRBV18 and TRBJ2-7; 9 bases match TRBD1. The germline V gene encodes CDR1 KGHSH and CDR2 LQKENI. The CDR3 consists of 19 residues. The ends lost 5 bases at V and 2 bases at J; junction bases unmatched: 19. The CDR3 here is CASSAKSKPGQGLPYEQYF. The CDR3 DNA reads TGTGCCAGCTCAGCCAAGTCAAAGCCGGGACAGGGTTTACCCTACGAGCAGTACTTC.

The V gene is TRBV7-9, the J gene TRBJ1-4; 7 nucleotides align to TRBD1. CDR1 and CDR2 from the germline V gene are SEHNR and FQNEAQ (reference sequence). V gave up 3 bases and J gave up 4 bases; unmatched junction bases: 5. The CDR3 runs 15 residues. CDR3 nucleotides: TGTGCCAGCAGCTTGGTAGGGACAGTTAATGAAAAACTGTTTTTT. Protein: CASSLVGTVNEKLFF.

The gene calls are TRBV29-1 and TRBJ1-1; 11 bases are a match to TRBD1. V was clipped by 3 bases and J by 5 bases; unmatched bases: 11. Germline CDR1 reads SQVTM; CDR2 reads ANQGSEA. CDR3 length: 16 amino acids. CDR3 sequence reads: CSVDLGQGASGTEAFF. CDR3 sequence (DNA): TGCAGCGTTGATTTAGGACAGGGGGCATCTGGTACTGAAGCTTTCTTT.

V gene TRBV5-8 combines with J gene TRBJ2-3; TRBD2 matches 8 bases. Trimming removed 1 base from V and 6 bases from J; junction bases left unmatched: 7. This CDR3 is built from 15 residues. Germline CDR1 reads SGHTS; CDR2 reads YDEGEE. This chain's CDR3 is CASSLSPGGPDTQYF. CDR3 DNA: TGTGCCAGCAGCTTGTCACCGGGGGGGCCCGATACGCAGTATTTT.

This clone was picked up one time. The rearrangement links TRBV9 to TRBJ2-5, with TRBD2 matching over 12 bases. The junction had 12 bases not matched to a gene; V was cut back by 4 bases and J by 5 bases. From germline, CDR1 is SGDLS and CDR2 YYNGEE. The CDR3 contains 17 residues. For the CDR3, the DNA is TGTGCCAGCAGCCACCGAGCCCTAGCGGGGGGGCCGGAGACCCAGTACTTC. Amino acids: CASSHRALAGGPETQYF.

The J gene is TRBJ2-7, the V gene TRBV7-2; D possibly uses TRBD1 or TRBD2 (5 bases each). V was shortened by 5 bases and J by 4 bases, with 15 bases between the two germline ends. Germline-derived CDR1 and CDR2 are SGHTA and FQGNSA. CDR3 length: 14 residues. In DNA, the CDR3 is TGTGCCAGCAGCCGGGACCGGGCCCAATACGAGCAGTACTTC. Amino acid sequence: CASSRDRAQYEQYF.

A single count supports this clone. The gene calls are TRBV7-2 and TRBJ2-1; no reliable D call. This CDR3 is built from 13 residues. V was shortened by 5 bases and J by 15 bases, with 20 bases between the two germline ends. CDR1 and CDR2 from the germline V gene are SGHTA and FQGNSA. The CDR3 sequence: CASSQSPSARLFF. CDR3 DNA sequence: TGTGCCAGCAGCCAGTCCCCCTCGGCCAGGTTGTTCTTC.

V usage is TRBV7-9 and J usage is TRBJ2-3, with D possibly being TRBD1 (7 bases). CDR1 and CDR2 (germline): SEHNR, FQNEAQ (reference sequence). Trimming took 3 bases from V and 6 from J, leaving 13 bases between them. This CDR3 is 14 amino acids long. Here the CDR3 reads CASSFSRGADTQYF. DNA for the CDR3: TGTGCCAGCAGCTTTTCCAGGGGGGCGGATACGCAGTATTTT.

V and J are TRBV11-3 and TRBJ2-1, with D unresolved. Looked up from germline, CDR1 is SGHNT and CDR2 is YENEEA. The CDR3 runs to 15 residues. V lost 5 bases and J 7 bases, leaving 18 bases between the germline ends. For the CDR3, the DNA is TGTGCCAGCAGCCTCTCTTCGAGGTTGAGGAATGAGCAGTTCTTC. Translating it yields CASSLSSRLRNEQFF.

The rearrangement uses TRBV13 and TRBJ1-1; D is ambiguous. V was pared by 2 bases and J by 1 base, with 5 bases between. The CDR3 has 13 residues. Germline values: CDR1 PRHDT, CDR2 FYEKMQ (reference sequence). CDR3 sequence (DNA): TGTGCCAGCAGCTTACAGGAGAACACTGAAGCTTTCTTT. Residues: CASSLQENTEAFF. The whole variable domain, filled in from reference TRBV13 and TRBJ1-1, reads AAGVIQSPRHLIKEKRETATLKCYPIPRHDTVYWYQQGPGQDPQFLISFYEKMQSDKGSIPDRFSAQQFSDYHSELNMSSLELGDSALYFCASSLQENTEAFFGQGTRLTVV.

The rearrangement uses TRBV7-9 and TRBJ2-7; possible D gene TRBD1, 6 bases. In germline, CDR1 is SEHNR, CDR2 FQNEAQ (reference sequence). The CDR3 extends over 15 amino acids. V dropped 4 bases and J dropped 0 bases, with 13 bases sitting between them. The CDR3 is CASSSRTDFSYEQYF. CDR3 DNA sequence: TGTGCCAGCAGCTCGAGGACAGATTTCTCCTACGAGCAGTACTTC.

CDR3 sequence (DNA): TGCAGCGCTGCTTTCGGGAAAAATAATGAGCAGTTCTTC. Translated: CSAAFGKNNEQFF. The chain uses TRBV29-1 and TRBJ2-1; D is possibly TRBD2 (5 bases). CDR1 is SQVTM, CDR2 ANQGSEA, per germline. Between the trimmed V and J ends, which lost 7 bases and 7 bases, there was a span of 17 bases. The CDR3 has 13 amino acids.

This chain joins TRBV5-1 and TRBJ1-6; 7 nucleotides match TRBD1. CDR1 is SGHRS, CDR2 YFSETQ, per germline. The CDR3 runs 15 residues. Germline trimming cut 0 bases from V and 10 bases from J; bases unmatched to any gene: 7. The CDR3: CASSLGEGAGSPLHF. For the CDR3, the DNA is TGCGCCAGCAGCTTGGGAGAGGGGGCAGGGTCACCCCTCCACTTT.

This clone showed up just once. The chain uses TRBV29-1 and TRBJ1-2; D gene uncertain. CDR3 length: 14 amino acids. Germline V gives CDR1 SQVTM, CDR2 ANQGSEA. Between the trimmed V and J ends, which lost 0 bases and 7 bases, there was a span of 15 bases. The CDR3 protein is CSVEDWKGGGGYTF. CDR3 in DNA: TGCAGCGTTGAAGATTGGAAGGGAGGAGGTGGCTACACCTTC.

The V gene is TRBV29-1, the J gene TRBJ2-5, with D perhaps TRBD1 or TRBD2 (6 bases each). The J call is uncertain, as TRBJ2-7 better fits the DNA end. This CDR3 spans 16 amino acids. The germline V gene encodes CDR1 SQVTM and CDR2 ANQGSEA. DNA of the CDR3: TGCAGCGTTGAGGGACACGCTGGGGGGAACCCCTACGAGCAGTACTTC. Residues: CSVEGHAGGNPYEQYF.

The sample holds a few counts of this clone. The V and J genes are TRBV10-1 and TRBJ1-5; D might be TRBD1 (6 bases). V lost 0 bases, J lost 4 bases, and 16 bases lay in between. CDR1 is WNHNN and CDR2 is SYGVQD in the germline V gene (reference sequence). The CDR3 has 17 amino acids. CDR3 bases: TGCGCCAGCAGTGAGTCGAGTCAGGGACACCATAATCAGCCCCAGCATTTT. This encodes CASSESSQGHHNQPQHF.

The chain has TRBV6-5 and TRBJ2-3; 10 bases are a match to TRBD1. The germline V gene encodes CDR1 MNHEY and CDR2 SVGAGI. The junction had 14 bases not matched to a gene; V was cut back by 6 bases and J by 11 bases. This CDR3 is 15 amino acids long. The CDR3 protein is CASRLGGQGRSLQYF. As DNA, the CDR3 is TGTGCCAGCAGGCTGGGGGGACAGGGGCGATCTCTGCAGTATTTT.

This clone was counted a single time. The V call is TRBV12-5, the J call TRBJ1-1; D gene unclear. In germline, CDR1 is LGHNT, CDR2 FRNRAP. The CDR3 runs to 14 residues. Trimming pared 2 bases from V and 1 base from J, leaving 8 bases between. CDR3 bases: TGTGCTAGTGGTTTGTGGGCCCCGAACACTGAAGCTTTCTTT. It specifies CASGLWAPNTEAFF.

This sequence joins TRBV4-1 and TRBJ2-3; 8 bases align to TRBD2. The length of the CDR3 is 20 residues. Germline V gives CDR1 MGHRA, CDR2 YSYEKL. The V gene end was trimmed by 4 bases and the J gene end by 5 bases; junction bases not matched to a gene: 23. CDR3 sequence: CASSRWGKLAGHPRLDTQYF. Written as DNA, the CDR3 is TGCGCCAGCAGCCGGTGGGGGAAATTAGCGGGGCATCCTCGCCTAGATACGCAGTATTTT.

The chain is built from TRBV7-3 and TRBJ2-5; D not certain. The CDR3 has 14 residues. Trimming pared 3 bases from V and 1 base from J, leaving 9 bases between. Germline V gene sequence: CDR1 SGHTA, CDR2 FQGTGA. CDR3 region: CASSFTVPQETQYF. In nucleotides, the CDR3 is TGTGCCAGCAGCTTTACAGTACCCCAAGAGACCCAGTACTTC. Full variable domain (missing parts from reference TRBV7-3 and TRBJ2-5): GAGVSQTPSNKVTEKGKYVELRCDPISGHTALYWYRQSLGQGPEFLIYFQGTGAADDSGLPNDRFFAVRPEGSVSTLKIQRTERGDSAVYLCASSFTVPQETQYFGPGTRLLVL.